The 26 T cell receptor beta chains presented below share a single source sample, sequenced in a study of blood T cell repertoires in COVID-19. Sequenced by immunoSEQ multiplex PCR; TCRdb stores in-frame clones only, minus some. Of around 120,000 clones listed, 90% are singletons. The sequenced material came from peripheral blood. These receptors all stem from a woman in her sixties with COVID-19, enrolled during active disease.

The chain employs TRBV7-9 and TRBJ1-5, with a weak D call TRBD1 (6 bases). The CDR3 sequence is 13 residues long. Germline V CDR1 and CDR2: SEHNR, FQNEAQ (reference sequence). Trimming took 1 base from V and 7 from J, leaving 8 bases between them. In DNA, the CDR3 is TGTGCCAGCAGCTTAGTCCAGGGGCAGCCCCAGCATTTT. Protein sequence: CASSLVQGQPQHF.

The chain couples TRBV7-2 to TRBJ2-7; 7 nucleotides line up with TRBD1. The germline CDR1 and CDR2 sequences are SGHTA and FQGNSA. The V and J ends lost 5 bases and 3 bases, in that order; junction bases with no gene match: 7. This CDR3 is built from 14 residues. The CDR3 region is CASSTRQGSYEQYF. The CDR3 DNA follows: TGTGCCAGCAGCACCCGACAGGGAAGCTACGAGCAGTACTTC.

The CDR3 is CATSHSTGVKYGYTF. The CDR3 nucleotides read TGCGCCACCTCTCATTCGACAGGGGTGAAGTATGGCTACACCTTC. This sequence joins TRBV4-1 and TRBJ1-2; 8 bases match TRBD1. CDR1 is MGHRA and CDR2 is YSYEKL in the germline V gene. The V gene end was trimmed by 10 bases and the J gene end by 5 bases; junction bases not matched to a gene: 15. This CDR3 contains 15 residues.

Comment on this clone: This specimen includes other DNA sequences encoding the same CDR3. V usage is TRBV11-2 and J usage is TRBJ1-1; the D is unclear. CDR1 is SGHAT, CDR2 FQNNGV, per germline. Trimming cost V 0 bases and J 2 bases, with 10 bases left between them. The CDR3 is made up of 15 amino acids. This CDR3 is CASSLEGGVNTEAFF. The CDR3 DNA is TGTGCCAGCAGCTTAGAGGGCGGGGTCAACACTGAAGCTTTCTTT.

The CDR3 loop is CAIRHPGHLIRGYGYTF. CDR3 in DNA: TGTGCCATCAGACATCCGGGACACCTAATTCGAGGCTATGGCTACACCTTC. The chain joins TRBV10-3 to TRBJ1-2; D is perhaps TRBD1 (6 bases). The germline CDR1 and CDR2 sequences are ENHRY and SYGVKD. With 6 bases removed from V and 4 bases from J, the gap between germline ends came to 24 bases. CDR3 length equals 17 residues.

This chain links TRBV2 with TRBJ1-5; perhaps TRBD1 as D (6 bases). The germline V gene encodes CDR1 SNHLY and CDR2 FYNNEI. The CDR3 is 14 amino acids. V was trimmed by 6 bases and J by 5 bases, leaving 14 bases between them. The CDR3 DNA is TGTGCCAGCAGCATTGGGACACTCCATCAGCCCCAGCATTTT. Translating it yields CASSIGTLHQPQHF.

The chain carries TRBV5-1 and TRBJ2-6; maybe TRBD1 (5 bases). CDR3 size: 16 residues. Germline CDR1 reads SGHRS; CDR2 reads YFSETQ. Trimming removed 2 bases at V and 0 bases at J, with 9 bases between. The chain's CDR3 is CASSLGDYSGANVLTF. CDR3 nucleotides: TGCGCCAGCAGCTTAGGGGATTACTCTGGGGCCAACGTCCTGACTTTC.

This clone occurred once. The V and J genes are TRBV6-1 and TRBJ1-5, with a weak D call TRBD1 (6 bases). Germline V gene data show CDR1 as MNHNS and CDR2 as SASEGT. CDR3 length: 15 amino acids. V dropped 3 bases and J dropped 4 bases, with 13 bases sitting between them. The CDR3 reads CASSETGPLNQPQHF. In DNA form, the CDR3 reads TGTGCCAGCAGTGAGACAGGTCCCCTAAATCAGCCCCAGCATTTT.

V usage is TRBV25-1 and J usage is TRBJ1-1; TRBD1 is a possible D gene (5 bases). Germline CDR1 reads MGHDK; CDR2 reads SYGVNS. The CDR3 is made up of 14 amino acids. V lost 3 bases and J lost 3, with 11 bases in between. CDR3 amino acids: CASSDTGPHTEAFF. DNA for the CDR3: TGTGCCAGCAGTGACACAGGTCCCCACACTGAAGCTTTCTTT.

The rearrangement joins TRBV7-2 to TRBJ1-1; D is perhaps TRBD1 (6 bases). Germline V gene lookup returns CDR1 SGHTA and CDR2 FQGNSA. This CDR3 region has 15 residues. The V end lost 1 base, the J end lost 4 bases, and 13 bases lay between the germline ends. The CDR3 DNA follows: TGTGCCAGCAGCTTAGTATTAGGGGGGGTCACTGAAGCTTTCTTT. Its translation is CASSLVLGGVTEAFF. The full variable domain, its missing parts supplied by reference TRBV7-2 and TRBJ1-1, is GAGVSQSPSNKVTEKGKDVELRCDPISGHTALYWYRQSLGQGLEFLIYFQGNSAPDKSGLPSDRFSAERTGGSVSTLTIQRTQQEDSAVYLCASSLVLGGVTEAFFGQGTRLTVV.

The V call is TRBV7-2, the J call TRBJ2-3, with TRBD2 matching over 7 bases. V lost 0 bases to trimming and J lost 0 bases; unmatched junction nucleotides: 6. From germline, CDR1 is SGHTA and CDR2 FQGNSA. The CDR3 totals 17 residues. CDR3 loop: CASSLAAGRFSTDTQYF. In nucleotides, the CDR3 is TGTGCCAGCAGCTTAGCAGCGGGGCGGTTTAGCACAGATACGCAGTATTTT.

CDR3 in amino acids: CASSQGGSYNEQFF. CDR3 bases: TGTGCCAGTAGTCAGGGTGGCTCCTACAATGAGCAGTTCTTC. The chain links TRBV19 to TRBJ2-1; tentatively, D is TRBD1 (5 bases). Per germline, CDR1 LNHDA and CDR2 SQIVND (reference sequence). Trimming took 5 bases from V and 0 from J, leaving 8 bases between them. The CDR3 covers 14 residues.

The chain links TRBV15 to TRBJ2-3; TRBD2 matches 11 bases. CDR1 and CDR2 (germline): LNHNV, YYDKDF (reference sequence). This CDR3 is 18 amino acids long. V was clipped by 3 bases and J by 1 base; unmatched bases: 9. The CDR3 is CATSRSSGGALGTDTQYF. In DNA, the CDR3 is TGTGCCACCAGCAGGAGTAGCGGGGGGGCGCTGGGCACAGATACGCAGTATTTT. Based on the CDR3 plus reference TRBV15 and TRBJ2-3, the full variable domain is DAMVIQNPRYQVTQFGKPVTLSCSQTLNHNVMYWYQQKSSQAPKLLFHYYDKDFNNEADTPDNFQSRRPNTSFCFLDIRSPGLGDTAMYLCATSRSSGGALGTDTQYFGPGTRLTVL.

The CDR3 coding sequence is TGTGCCAGCAACCAGGTTTATAGCAATCAGCCCCAGCATTTT. Encoded protein: CASNQVYSNQPQHF. The chain carries TRBV2 and TRBJ1-5; no definite D call. CDR3 size: 14 residues. Germline V gene lookup returns CDR1 SNHLY and CDR2 FYNNEI. V lost 7 bases, J lost 0 bases, and 10 bases lay in between.

This sequence joins TRBV18 and TRBJ1-3; D might be TRBD1 (5 bases). Trimming pared 1 base from V and 0 bases from J, leaving 13 bases between. Germline values: CDR1 KGHSH, CDR2 LQKENI. This CDR3 has 17 amino acids. Here the CDR3 DNA reads TGTGCCAGCTCACCACAAACAGGACCGAGCTCTGGAAACACCATATATTTT. Translated: CASSPQTGPSSGNTIYF.

V is TRBV5-4 and J is TRBJ1-1; weak D call: TRBD1 (6 bases). V dropped 2 bases and J dropped 0 bases, with 8 bases sitting between them. The CDR3 has 14 amino acids. Looked up from germline, CDR1 is SGHNT and CDR2 is YYREEE (reference sequence). The CDR3 is CASSFQGMNTEAFF. Here the CDR3 DNA reads TGTGCCAGCAGCTTCCAGGGGATGAACACTGAAGCTTTCTTT.

As for this clone: Other DNA sequences from this sample encode an identical CDR3 as well. This rearrangement joins TRBV19 to TRBJ1-1, with D possibly being TRBD1 (5 bases). V lost 1 base and J 1 base, leaving 7 bases between the germline ends. The CDR3 contains 14 residues. CDR1 is LNHDA, CDR2 SQIVND, per germline (reference sequence). The CDR3 sequence: CASSIGQGNTEAFF. The CDR3 DNA reads as TGTGCCAGTAGTATAGGGCAGGGGAACACTGAAGCTTTCTTT.

This chain links TRBV3-1 (or the pseudogene TRBV3-2) with TRBJ1-5; 8 nucleotides line up with TRBD1. CDR1 is LGHDT, CDR2 YNNKEL, per germline (reference sequence). The CDR3 loop spans 15 amino acids. V dropped 4 bases and J dropped 2; count of bases not matched to a gene: 4. CDR3 amino acids: CASSLQGAGNQPQHF. The CDR3 DNA is TGTGCCAGCAGCCTTCAGGGGGCTGGCAATCAGCCCCAGCATTTT.

The chain is built from TRBV6-5 and TRBJ1-2; 9 nucleotides agree with TRBD1. There are 14 residues in the CDR3. CDR1 is MNHEY, CDR2 SVGAGI, per germline. V was clipped by 8 bases and J by 5 bases; unmatched bases: 9. For the CDR3, the DNA is TGTGCCAGCGGGACAGGGTTCGGGGTGTATGGCTACACCTTC. The encoded protein is CASGTGFGVYGYTF.

This clone was picked up one time. CDR3 DNA: TGTGCCATCAGAGACGGACAGGGTGCGCAGTATTTT. Translated, it gives CAIRDGQGAQYF. The V gene is TRBV10-3, the J gene TRBJ2-3; 8 bases fit TRBD1. The germline CDR1 and CDR2 sequences are ENHRY and SYGVKD. The ends lost 6 bases at V and 10 bases at J; junction bases unmatched: 6. The CDR3 runs to 12 residues.

The chain uses TRBV25-1 and TRBJ1-6; D gene unclear. CDR1 is MGHDK, CDR2 SYGVNS, per germline. Trimming left V 5 bases short and J 8 bases short, with 10 bases between. The CDR3 extends over 13 amino acids. The DNA for the CDR3 is TGTGCCAGCAGTTACAGTGAAGATTCACCCCTCCACTTT. This gives the protein CASSYSEDSPLHF.

The chain links TRBV5-5 to TRBJ1-3; TRBD1 aligns across 10 bases. Germline loops: CDR1 SGHKS, CDR2 YYEKEE (reference sequence). The length of the CDR3 is 16 residues. The junction had 7 bases not matched to a gene; V was cut back by 4 bases and J by 3 bases. CDR3 sequence reads: CASSLRDRGLGNTIYF. CDR3 bases: TGTGCCAGCAGCCTCCGTGACAGGGGGCTTGGAAACACCATATATTTT.

The chain combines TRBV6-6 with TRBJ2-3, with TRBD2 matching 7 bases. The CDR3 extends over 15 amino acids. The trim removed 6 bases at V and 10 bases at J, leaving 16 bases unmatched. The germline gives CDR1 MNHNY, CDR2 SVGAGI (reference sequence). Here the CDR3 DNA reads TGTGCCAGCAGCCACACCACGGGGGGAGCCCCCCCGCAGTATTTT. Translation gives CASSHTTGGAPPQYF.

DNA for the CDR3: TGTGCCAGCAGTTTAAGGTCAGAGGCTGAAGCTTTCTTT. Its protein product is CASSLRSEAEAFF. The chain uses TRBV12-3 or TRBV12-4 and TRBJ1-1, with D uncertain. The CDR3 runs 13 residues. Trimming took 2 bases from V and 6 from J, leaving 10 bases between them.

The V and J genes are TRBV16 and TRBJ1-4; 7 bases match TRBD1. The ends lost 2 bases at V and 5 bases at J; junction bases unmatched: 5. Germline V CDR1 and CDR2: KGHSY, FQNENV. This CDR3 is 15 amino acids long. The CDR3 spells CASSQDRVGNEKLFF. The CDR3 DNA reads as TGTGCCAGCAGCCAAGACAGGGTCGGCAATGAAAAACTGTTTTTT.

This CDR3 reads CASSLDQRGTDTQYF. CDR3 coding DNA: TGTGCCAGCAGCTTAGATCAGCGGGGGACAGATACGCAGTATTTT. V usage is TRBV11-2 and J usage is TRBJ2-3; 8 bases are a match to TRBD2. In germline, CDR1 is SGHAT, CDR2 FQNNGV. The CDR3 spans 15 residues. After removal of 0 bases from V and 3 bases from J, the junction contained 2 bases not matched to a gene.